Included here is one T cell receptor beta chain sequence, with context. Its target is unknown. The data derive from a study of CD8 T cells in ankylosing spondylitis. Study-wide results and caveats: Enrichment of disease-linked clones was reportedly significant in matched ankylosing spondylitis synovial fluid. Earlier literature documents some of the motif variants in reactive arthritis synovial fluid and blood.

Quantitative 5'-RACE with molecular barcodes was used to make the TCR beta libraries. TCRdb analysed the 5' RACE reads with MiXCR anew, one entry per CDR3 protein. The sample holds 250,000 to 300,000 distinct CDR3 sequences, around 20% seen once. Germline V gene data show CDR1 as SGDLS and CDR2 as YYNGEE. The length of the CDR3 is 14 residues. V lost 2 bases and J lost 3, with 11 bases in between. The sequencing input was blood, either unsorted or a sorted T cell fraction (not recorded which). The chain joins TRBV9 to TRBJ1-1; D is uncertain. The origin of this receptor is a male donor with ankylosing spondylitis or in good health (not recorded which). CDR3 coding DNA: TGTGCCAGCAGCGTTTTCGGGAGGGACACTGAAGCTTTCTTT. Its translation: CASSVFGRDTEAFF.